The 3 T cell receptor beta chains listed next were all sequenced from one sample in a study of T cells expressing NK-cell markers. Reanalyzing the 5' RACE reads, TCRdb keeps one entry per CDR3 protein, without DNA. The sample table sets out a few hundred thousand distinct CDR3 sequences. Source material: blood T cells: a sorted CD56 or NKG2C T cell subset, CD4+ or CD8+ T cells, or bulk PBMC T cells (not recorded which). These receptors were collected from a man between 18 and 69 years old in good health.

This chain links TRBV2 with TRBJ2-5; as DNA is missing, the TRBD1 call by TCRdb cannot be tested. The CDR3 covers 13 residues. Germline values: CDR1 SNHLY, CDR2 FYNNEI. Here the CDR3 reads CAAGGGDQETQYF.

This rearrangement joins TRBV14 to TRBJ2-7; without DNA, the TCRdb call of TRBD1 cannot be checked. The CDR3 contains 15 residues. The germline V gene has CDR1 SGHDN and CDR2 FVKESK. The CDR3 reads CASSPPGVGYYEQYF.

This sequence joins TRBV18 and TRBJ2-7; the TCRdb D gene call, TRBD1, has no DNA to confirm it. CDR1 and CDR2 from the germline V gene are KGHSH and LQKENI. The CDR3 contains 15 residues. CDR3 sequence: CASSPPGTGGREQYF.